This T cell receptor beta chain is drawn from a study of PD-1 blockade in classical Hodgkin lymphoma. Every patient relapsed after autologous stem cell transplantation, and brentuximab vedotin exposure varied. Some clones are missing from TCRdb's copy, which holds only in-frame ones; the method was immunoSEQ multiplex PCR. In the table there are about 99,000 clones, approximately 80% of which are singletons. The receptor comes from a human donor with classical Hodgkin lymphoma. This sample comprised peripheral blood mononuclear cells (PBMCs), obtained before the second cycle of nivolumab.

The CDR3 reads CASTPGTNYEQYF. The CDR3 DNA sequence: TGTGCCAGCACCCCCGGGACAAACTACGAGCAGTACTTC. The chain joins TRBV6-5 to TRBJ2-7, with D perhaps TRBD1 (6 bases). The germline gives CDR1 MNHEY, CDR2 SVGAGI. CDR3 length: 13 amino acids. V lost 7 bases and J 3 bases, leaving 13 bases between the germline ends.